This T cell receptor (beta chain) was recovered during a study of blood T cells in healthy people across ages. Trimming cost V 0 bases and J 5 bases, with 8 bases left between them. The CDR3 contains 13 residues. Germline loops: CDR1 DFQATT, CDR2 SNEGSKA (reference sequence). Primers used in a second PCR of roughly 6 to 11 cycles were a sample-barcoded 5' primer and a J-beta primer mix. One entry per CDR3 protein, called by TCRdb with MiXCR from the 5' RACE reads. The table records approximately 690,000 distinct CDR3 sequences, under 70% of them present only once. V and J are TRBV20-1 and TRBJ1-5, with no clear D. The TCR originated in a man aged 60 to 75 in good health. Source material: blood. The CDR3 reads CSARDRQDQPQHF. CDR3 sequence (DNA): TGCAGTGCTAGAGATCGTCAGGATCAGCCCCAGCATTTT.